Presented here are 29 T cell receptor beta chains from one specimen sequenced in a study of blood T cell repertoires in COVID-19. Assay used: immunoSEQ multiplex PCR; TCRdb lists only in-frame clones, some missing. The table includes some 140,000 clones, around 82% detected once. Sequences were obtained from peripheral blood. All receptors derive from a man aged 55-75 years with acute or convalescent COVID-19.

The chain uses TRBV7-2 and TRBJ1-4, with a possible D match to TRBD1 (6 bases). This CDR3 has 16 residues. V lost 1 base and J lost 5, with 14 bases in between. The germline gives CDR1 SGHTA, CDR2 FQGNSA. The CDR3: CASSLDFLGANEKLFF. The CDR3, as DNA: TGTGCCAGCAGCTTAGATTTTCTGGGGGCGAATGAAAAACTGTTTTTT.

This clone has more than one count but fewer than ten. The rearrangement joins TRBV9 to TRBJ1-6; maybe TRBD1 (6 bases). The CDR3 sequence is 16 residues long. Germline CDR1 and CDR2: SGDLS and YYNGEE. With 3 bases removed from V and 6 bases from J, the gap between germline ends came to 16 bases. The CDR3 DNA reads as TGTGCCAGCAGCGGGCAGGACAGAGACCTTAATTCACCCCTCCACTTT. This translates into CASSGQDRDLNSPLHF. The whole variable domain, remainder taken from reference TRBV9 and TRBJ1-6, is DSGVTQTPKHLITATGQRVTLRCSPRSGDLSVYWYQQSLDQGLQFLIQYYNGEERAKGNILERFSAQQFPDLHSELNLSSLELGDSALYFCASSGQDRDLNSPLHFGNGTRLTVT.

V is TRBV2 and J is TRBJ1-6; no reliable D call. Germline V CDR1 and CDR2: SNHLY, FYNNEI. The V gene lost 6 bases and the J gene lost 0 bases, with 9 bases spanning the gap. The CDR3 extends over 15 amino acids. The CDR3 coding sequence is TGTGCCAGCAGACAACGGAGCTCCTATAATTCACCCCTCCACTTT. Its translation is CASRQRSSYNSPLHF. The entire variable domain, with the rest obtained from reference TRBV2 and TRBJ1-6, is as follows: EPEVTQTPSHQVTQMGQEVILRCVPISNHLYFYWYRQILGQKVEFLVSFYNNEISEKSEIFDDQFSVERPDGSNFTLKIRSTKLEDSAMYFCASRQRSSYNSPLHFGNGTRLTVT.

The chain combines TRBV11-2 with TRBJ1-3, with a tentative D call TRBD1 (6 bases). From germline, CDR1 is SGHAT and CDR2 FQNNGV. CDR3 size: 14 residues. The V end lost 4 bases, the J end lost 5 bases, and 12 bases lay between the germline ends. CDR3 DNA sequence: TGTGCCAGCAGCTCCGGGACATTTAGAAACACCATATATTTT. Its translation is CASSSGTFRNTIYF.

This chain connects TRBV19 to TRBJ1-4; D possibly corresponds to TRBD1 (6 bases). Germline CDR1 reads LNHDA; CDR2 reads SQIVND (reference sequence). CDR3 size: 13 residues. With 4 bases removed from V and 8 bases from J, the gap between germline ends came to 11 bases. In nucleotides, the CDR3 is TGTGCCAGTAGTAGTCAGGGGCGAGAAAAACTGTTTTTT. Residues: CASSSQGREKLFF.

The chain carries TRBV24-1 and TRBJ2-3, with 12 nucleotides matching TRBD2. The CDR3 length is 12 residues. Germline V gene data show CDR1 as KGHDR and CDR2 as SFDVKD. J gave up 9 bases and V 9 bases, and 3 bases lay outside the gene matches. CDR3 region: CATGGTSGTQYF. In DNA form, the CDR3 reads TGTGCCACCGGGGGGACTAGCGGGACGCAGTATTTT.

The chain joins TRBV19 to TRBJ2-7, with 11 bases matching TRBD1. CDR3 length: 13 amino acids. Germline V gives CDR1 LNHDA, CDR2 SQIVND (reference sequence). J lost 5 bases, V lost 8 bases, and 5 bases had no gene match. The CDR3 DNA sequence: TGTGCCAGTGCCCCGGGACAGGGGGACGAGCAGTACTTC. Encoded protein: CASAPGQGDEQYF.

This rearrangement joins TRBV2 to TRBJ1-1; maybe TRBD1 (6 bases). The CDR3 spans 15 residues. V was cut by 5 bases and J by 1 base, with 14 bases left in between. Germline CDR1 is SNHLY and CDR2 is FYNNEI. CDR3 sequence reads: CASSPDRVTNTEAFF. DNA for the CDR3: TGTGCCAGCAGTCCGGACAGAGTAACGAACACTGAAGCTTTCTTT.

The genes are TRBV27 and TRBJ2-7; a weak D match, TRBD2 (7 bases). V lost 2 bases and J 1 base, leaving 15 bases between the germline ends. This CDR3 spans 16 amino acids. The V gene's germline CDR1 is MNHEY and CDR2 SMNVEV (reference sequence). CDR3 region: CASSLGGGRGSYEQYF. CDR3 nucleotides: TGTGCCAGCAGTTTAGGGGGGGGGCGCGGGTCCTACGAGCAGTACTTC.

V and J are TRBV27 and TRBJ2-5; 11 bases align to TRBD2. V lost 6 bases to trimming and J lost 9 bases; unmatched junction nucleotides: 12. CDR1 MNHEY and CDR2 SMNVEV come from the germline V gene (reference sequence). CDR3 size: 15 residues. The CDR3 protein is CASSLRGLADGAQYF. CDR3 bases: TGTGCCAGCAGCTTACGGGGACTAGCGGACGGGGCCCAGTACTTC.

This rearrangement joins TRBV6-6 to TRBJ2-2; no clear D. The germline CDR1 and CDR2 sequences are MNHNY and SVGAGI (reference sequence). The CDR3 runs to 14 residues. V was cut by 5 bases and J by 4 bases, with 11 bases left in between. This CDR3 is CASSQYGITGELFF. In nucleotides, the CDR3 is TGTGCCAGCAGTCAATATGGCATCACCGGGGAGCTGTTTTTT.

The chain is built from TRBV7-9 and TRBJ2-1, with a tentative D call TRBD2 (5 bases). Trimming left V 1 base short and J 7 bases short, with 17 bases between. From germline, CDR1 is SEHNR and CDR2 FQNEAQ (reference sequence). This CDR3 is built from 16 residues. Here the CDR3 reads CASSLVKKRRRNEQFF. Written as DNA, the CDR3 is TGTGCCAGCAGCTTAGTGAAAAAGCGGAGGAGGAATGAGCAGTTCTTC.

The CDR3 DNA is TGTGCCAGCAGCGCCGCGGGCACAGATACGCAGTATTTT. Encoded protein: CASSAAGTDTQYF. The gene calls are TRBV11-2 and TRBJ2-3, with no clear D. The CDR3 contains 13 residues. The ends were cut back, 5 bases at V and 1 base at J, with 7 bases in the middle. Looked up from germline, CDR1 is SGHAT and CDR2 is FQNNGV.

This clone has just a few counts. J is TRBJ1-1 and V is TRBV6-5; TRBD1 aligns across 7 bases. Germline V gene lookup returns CDR1 MNHEY and CDR2 SVGAGI. Losses at the gene ends were 10 bases for V and 1 base for J; bases not matched to a gene: 6. The CDR3 totals 13 residues. CDR3 region: CAIHRGTNTEAFF. For the CDR3, the DNA is TGTGCCATACACAGGGGAACGAACACTGAAGCTTTCTTT.

The J gene is TRBJ1-6, the V gene TRBV19; perhaps TRBD1 as D (6 bases). From germline, CDR1 is LNHDA and CDR2 SQIVND (reference sequence). The CDR3 extends over 17 amino acids. V was shortened by 5 bases and J by 7 bases, with 21 bases between the two germline ends. CDR3 DNA: TGTGCCAGTAGTCCCCGTCCAGGGGCGGTTGTAAATTCACCCCTCCACTTT. It codes for CASSPRPGAVVNSPLHF.

The J gene is TRBJ2-7, the V gene TRBV24-1; D is unclear. The V end was cut by 3 bases, the J end by 7 bases, with 15 bases between. The germline V gene encodes CDR1 KGHDR and CDR2 SFDVKD. CDR3 length: 14 amino acids. The CDR3 DNA follows: TGTGCCACCAGTGATCGAACCCGCGTCGGTGAGCAGTACTTC. Encoded protein: CATSDRTRVGEQYF.

This clone has just one count. The chain couples TRBV11-1 to TRBJ2-1; 7 positions match TRBD1. Trimming at V came to 5 bases and at J to 10 bases, leaving 8 bases not matched to a gene. Germline loops: CDR1 SGHAT, CDR2 FQDESV (reference sequence). The CDR3 has 13 residues. The CDR3 DNA is TGTGCCAGCAGCCCGAACAGGGGAAGAGAGCAGTTCTTC. Its protein is CASSPNRGREQFF.

The rearrangement uses TRBV5-1 and TRBJ2-5, with D tentatively TRBD2 (6 bases). Trimming cost V 2 bases and J 0 bases, with 11 bases left between them. Germline V lookup: CDR1 SGHRS, CDR2 YFSETQ. The CDR3 runs 15 residues. As DNA, the CDR3 is TGCGCCAGCAGCTTTATAGCGGAGAACCAAGAGACCCAGTACTTC. Amino acids: CASSFIAENQETQYF.

The chain employs TRBV6-5 and TRBJ2-7; D unresolved. Trimming stripped 8 bases from V and 0 bases from J, with 14 bases between. The CDR3 runs 14 residues. CDR1 MNHEY and CDR2 SVGAGI come from the germline V gene. The CDR3 nucleotides are TGTGCCAGCTTGGGCGCACCTCCCTCCTACGAGCAGTACTTC. It codes for CASLGAPPSYEQYF.

The V call is TRBV10-3, the J call TRBJ2-2, with 8 nucleotides matching TRBD2. From germline, CDR1 is ENHRY and CDR2 SYGVKD. V shed 6 bases and J 0 bases; nucleotides not matched to a gene: 6. This CDR3 is built from 16 residues. The CDR3 nucleotides are TGTGCCATCAGCCGTAGCGGGGACGCGAACACCGGGGAGCTGTTTTTT. It is translated as CAISRSGDANTGELFF.

V and J are TRBV29-1 and TRBJ1-4; 8 positions match TRBD1. Germline V gene sequence: CDR1 SQVTM, CDR2 ANQGSEA. This CDR3 is built from 15 residues. With 1 base clipped from V and 3 bases from J, the junction kept 4 bases outside the gene matches. In DNA form, the CDR3 reads TGCAGCGTTGAAGTCCAGGGGGCTTCTAATGAAAAACTGTTTTTT. Amino acid sequence: CSVEVQGASNEKLFF.

V usage is TRBV30 and J usage is TRBJ1-5; 10 nucleotides line up with TRBD1. Germline trimming cut 5 bases from V and 3 bases from J; bases unmatched to any gene: 1. Germline CDR1 is GTSNPN and CDR2 is SVGIG (reference sequence). CDR3 length equals 13 residues. CDR3 in amino acids: CAWGTGVNQPQHF. The CDR3 DNA reads as TGTGCCTGGGGGACAGGGGTCAATCAGCCCCAGCATTTT.

The rearrangement joins TRBV27 to TRBJ2-7, with D possibly matching TRBD2 (6 bases). Germline V gives CDR1 MNHEY, CDR2 SMNVEV (reference sequence). This CDR3 has 13 amino acids. Trimming pared 4 bases from V and 6 bases from J, leaving 13 bases between. Written as DNA, the CDR3 is TGTGCCAGCAGTTCGGGACTTCTGGGCGAGCAGTACTTC. Translating it yields CASSSGLLGEQYF.

The chain employs TRBV9 and TRBJ1-1, with a possible D match to TRBD1 (5 bases). The length of the CDR3 is 14 residues. Germline loops: CDR1 SGDLS, CDR2 YYNGEE. The V end was cut by 9 bases, the J end by 1 base, with 16 bases between. CDR3 DNA sequence: TGTGCCAACCCGCTAGGGGCTGGGAACACTGAAGCTTTCTTT. It is translated as CANPLGAGNTEAFF.

The chain carries TRBV29-1 and TRBJ1-5; the match to TRBD1 covers 12 bases. CDR1 is SQVTM, CDR2 ANQGSEA, per germline. The V segment lost 6 bases and the J segment 5 bases; nucleotides outside the gene matches: 2. The CDR3 runs to 13 residues. In DNA form, the CDR3 reads TGCAGCGTGGGACAGGGGGCCGATCAGCCCCAGCATTTT. It encodes CSVGQGADQPQHF.

The chain joins TRBV11-2 to TRBJ2-1; 10 nucleotides line up with TRBD1. J lost 8 bases, V lost 6 bases, and 13 bases had no gene match. Germline lookup yields CDR1 SGHAT and CDR2 FQNNGV. The CDR3 runs to 16 residues. CDR3 loop: CASRLNRDRGRDEQFF. As DNA, the CDR3 is TGTGCCAGCAGGTTAAACCGGGACAGGGGTAGGGATGAGCAGTTCTTC.

The chain links TRBV6-5 to TRBJ2-7, with 12 bases matching TRBD1. Losses at the gene ends were 2 bases for V and 0 bases for J; bases not matched to a gene: 2. There are 16 residues in the CDR3. Germline loops: CDR1 MNHEY, CDR2 SVGAGI. DNA for the CDR3: TGTGCCAGCAGTTACGTGGGACAGGGGGCCTCCTACGAGCAGTACTTC. This translates into CASSYVGQGASYEQYF.

This sequence joins TRBV7-8 and TRBJ2-5; D might be TRBD2 (6 bases). CDR3 length: 14 residues. V was shortened by 5 bases and J by 1 base, with 11 bases between the two germline ends. Per germline, CDR1 SGHVS and CDR2 FQNEAQ. This chain's CDR3 is CASSDRDSQETQYF. DNA of the CDR3: TGTGCCAGCAGCGACCGGGACTCCCAAGAGACCCAGTACTTC.

The chain joins TRBV5-4 to TRBJ2-7; 8 bases line up with TRBD1. Per germline, CDR1 SGHNT and CDR2 YYREEE (reference sequence). The trim removed 4 bases at V and 1 base at J, leaving 7 bases unmatched. The CDR3 totals 15 residues. In DNA form, the CDR3 reads TGTGCCAGCAGCGGGACCGGGACAGGATCCTACGAGCAGTACTTC. Its protein product is CASSGTGTGSYEQYF.